This TCR beta chain stems from a study of cytomegalovirus exposure and HLA in healthy donors. Study-wide findings and caveats: For most subjects, TCR beta sequences were reported to predict HLA-A and HLA-B alleles with accuracy.

In the PCR, 60 Vbeta and 13 Jbeta primers were used. TCRdb's table, derived via immunoSEQ multiplex PCR, lists solely in-frame clones and lacks some. Here the sample spans 90,000 to 95,000 clones, roughly 80% being singletons. With regard to this clone: Its antigen remains unknown.

CDR1 and CDR2 (germline): MDHEN, SYDVKM. The J segment lost 6 bases and the V segment lost 8 bases, leaving 18 bases of the junction unmatched. The CDR3 has 17 amino acids. The receptor's source is a girl aged 2 to 9 in good health and CMV-seropositive. Sequenced material: PBMCs. The J gene is TRBJ1-5, the V gene TRBV28; the match to TRBD1 covers 8 bases. The CDR3 DNA reads as TGTGCCAGCTCCCGTATAAGGAGACAGGGGAAACGTCAGCCCCAGCATTTT. Translated: CASSRIRRQGKRQPQHF.